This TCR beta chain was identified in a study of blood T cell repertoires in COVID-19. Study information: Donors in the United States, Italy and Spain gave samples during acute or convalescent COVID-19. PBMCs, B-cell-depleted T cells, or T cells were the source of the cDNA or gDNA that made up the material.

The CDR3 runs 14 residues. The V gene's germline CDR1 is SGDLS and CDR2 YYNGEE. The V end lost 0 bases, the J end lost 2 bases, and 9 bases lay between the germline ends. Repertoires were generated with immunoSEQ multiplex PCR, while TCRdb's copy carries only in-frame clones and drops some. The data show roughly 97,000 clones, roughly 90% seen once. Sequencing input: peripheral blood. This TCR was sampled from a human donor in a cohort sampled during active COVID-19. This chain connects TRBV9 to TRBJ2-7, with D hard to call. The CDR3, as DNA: TGTGCCAGCAGCGTAGCTAACCTTCCCTACGAGCAGTACTTC. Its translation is CASSVANLPYEQYF.